This record covers a single TCR beta chain. Its antigen is as yet unknown. The source of the sample is a study of shared clonotypes between healthy human individuals. Study conclusions and caveats: When compared with the clonotypes that were shared by all four sorted-subset donors, the non-shared clonotypes turned out to have lower generation probabilities. Incomplete sequencing of sorted subsets was indicated by rarefaction despite large depth.

Method: immunoSEQ multiplex PCR; TCRdb's copy keeps in-frame clones and lacks some. Of approximately 810,000 clones in the sample, 80% to 95% were seen once. V was cut by 2 bases and J by 0 bases, with 14 bases left in between. Germline V gene data show CDR1 as MNHNS and CDR2 as SASEGT. This CDR3 spans 16 amino acids. The naive CD8 subset, CD45RO-negative cells positively selected for CCR7, excluded terminally differentiated effector memory CD45RA+ cells. The source is a young man in good health. V and J are TRBV6-1 and TRBJ2-7; the D gene is possibly TRBD2 (5 bases). The specimen sequenced was naive CD8+ T cells sorted from blood. This chain's CDR3 is CASSELGRVNSYEQYF. CDR3 bases: TGTGCCAGCAGTGAATTGGGGAGAGTGAACTCCTACGAGCAGTACTTC.